The entry below describes one T cell receptor (beta chain). This sample was included in a study of blood T cell repertoires in COVID-19. The CDR3 length is 19 residues. V lost 6 bases to trimming and J lost 1 base; unmatched junction nucleotides: 16. Germline V gives CDR1 MNHEY, CDR2 SMNVEV (reference sequence). Authors' analysis steps: Reference gene primers were amplified, and this amplification served to estimate nucleated cell counts. The repertoire was sequenced with immunoSEQ multiplex PCR; TCRdb's copy has only in-frame clones and lacks some. V, J and clone size are those of that table, while D and trimming were read from the DNA. The sample includes more than 70,000 clones, roughly 80% of them seen just once.

This TCR derives from a woman in her 70s with acute or convalescent COVID-19. The sample consisted of peripheral blood. The chain couples TRBV27 to TRBJ2-3; 10 bases fit TRBD1. For the CDR3, the DNA is TGTGCCAGCAGCCGCCTACGACAGGGGGCAGGGGTCGGCACAGATACGCAGTATTTT. Protein product: CASSRLRQGAGVGTDTQYF.